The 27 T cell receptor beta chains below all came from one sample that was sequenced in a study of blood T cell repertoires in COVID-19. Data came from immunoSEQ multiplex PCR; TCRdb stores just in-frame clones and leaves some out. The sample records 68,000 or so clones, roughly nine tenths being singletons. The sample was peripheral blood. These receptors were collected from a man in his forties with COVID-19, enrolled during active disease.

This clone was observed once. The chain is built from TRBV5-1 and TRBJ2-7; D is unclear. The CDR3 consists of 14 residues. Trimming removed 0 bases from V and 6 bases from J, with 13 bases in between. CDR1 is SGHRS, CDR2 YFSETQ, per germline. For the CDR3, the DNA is TGCGCCAGCAGCTTGGGCCCCCGCGGCGGCGAGCAGTACTTC. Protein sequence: CASSLGPRGGEQYF. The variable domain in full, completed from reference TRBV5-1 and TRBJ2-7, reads KAGVTQTPRYLIKTRGQQVTLSCSPISGHRSVSWYQQTPGQGLQFLFEYFSETQRNKGNFPGRFSGRQFSNSRSEMNVSTLELGDSALYLCASSLGPRGGEQYFGPGTRLTVT.

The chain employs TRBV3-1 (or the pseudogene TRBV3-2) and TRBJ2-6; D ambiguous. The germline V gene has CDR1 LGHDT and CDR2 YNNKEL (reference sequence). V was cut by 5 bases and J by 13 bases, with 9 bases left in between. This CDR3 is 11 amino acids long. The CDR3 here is CASSSDIVLTF. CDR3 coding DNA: TGTGCCAGCAGCAGTGACATAGTCCTGACTTTC.

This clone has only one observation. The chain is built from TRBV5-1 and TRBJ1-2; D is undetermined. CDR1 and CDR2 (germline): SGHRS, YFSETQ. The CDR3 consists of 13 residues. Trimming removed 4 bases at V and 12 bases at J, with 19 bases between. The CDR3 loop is CASSPSGPSVNTF. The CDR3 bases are TGCGCCAGCAGCCCCAGTGGGCCGTCAGTCAACACCTTC.

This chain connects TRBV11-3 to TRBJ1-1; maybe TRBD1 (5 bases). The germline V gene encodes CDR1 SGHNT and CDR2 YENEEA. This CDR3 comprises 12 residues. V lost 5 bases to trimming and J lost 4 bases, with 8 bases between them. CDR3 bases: TGTGCCAGCAGCCGGGGGGGCACTGAAGCTTTCTTT. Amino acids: CASSRGGTEAFF.

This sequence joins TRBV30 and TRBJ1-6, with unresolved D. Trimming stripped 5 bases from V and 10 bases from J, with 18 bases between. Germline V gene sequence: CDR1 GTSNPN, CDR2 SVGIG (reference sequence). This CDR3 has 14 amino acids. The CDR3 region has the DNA TGTGCCTGGGGCAACTCCGCTTTGGAGTCACCCCTCCACTTT. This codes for CAWGNSALESPLHF.

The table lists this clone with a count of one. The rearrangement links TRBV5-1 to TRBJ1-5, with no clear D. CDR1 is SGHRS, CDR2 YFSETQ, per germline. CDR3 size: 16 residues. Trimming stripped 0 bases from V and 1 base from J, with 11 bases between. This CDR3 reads CASSLANTPSNQPQHF. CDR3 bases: TGCGCCAGCAGCTTGGCCAACACCCCGAGCAATCAGCCCCAGCATTTT.

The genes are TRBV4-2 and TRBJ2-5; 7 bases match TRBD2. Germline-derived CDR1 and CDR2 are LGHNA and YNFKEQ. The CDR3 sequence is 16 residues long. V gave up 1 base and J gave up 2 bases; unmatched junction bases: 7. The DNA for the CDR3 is TGTGCCAGCAGCCAAGTGAGCGGGAACCTTCAAGAGACCCAGTACTTC. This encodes CASSQVSGNLQETQYF.

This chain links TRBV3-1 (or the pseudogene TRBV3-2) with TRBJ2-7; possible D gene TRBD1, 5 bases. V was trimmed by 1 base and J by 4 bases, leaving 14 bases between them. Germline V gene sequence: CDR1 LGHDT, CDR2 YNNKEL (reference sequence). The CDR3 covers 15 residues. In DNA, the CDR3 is TGTGCCAGCAGCCAAGTTCCAGGGTTCTCTTACGAGCAGTACTTC. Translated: CASSQVPGFSYEQYF.

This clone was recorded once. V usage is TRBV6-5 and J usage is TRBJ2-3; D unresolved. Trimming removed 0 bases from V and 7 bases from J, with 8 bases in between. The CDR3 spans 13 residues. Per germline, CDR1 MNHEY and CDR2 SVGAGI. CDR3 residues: CASSYSISNTQYF. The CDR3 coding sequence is TGTGCCAGCAGTTACTCGATTAGCAATACGCAGTATTTT.

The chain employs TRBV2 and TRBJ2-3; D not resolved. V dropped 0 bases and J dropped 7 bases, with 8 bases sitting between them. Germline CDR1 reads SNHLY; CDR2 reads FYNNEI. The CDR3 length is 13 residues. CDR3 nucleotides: TGTGCCAGCAGTGAAGCGGCCCAAAATACGCAGTATTTT. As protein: CASSEAAQNTQYF.

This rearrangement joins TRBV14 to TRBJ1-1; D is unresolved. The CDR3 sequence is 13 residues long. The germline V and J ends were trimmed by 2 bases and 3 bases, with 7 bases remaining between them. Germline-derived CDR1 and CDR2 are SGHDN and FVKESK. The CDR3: CASSQQVDTEAFF. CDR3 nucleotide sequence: TGTGCCAGCAGCCAACAGGTGGACACTGAAGCTTTCTTT.

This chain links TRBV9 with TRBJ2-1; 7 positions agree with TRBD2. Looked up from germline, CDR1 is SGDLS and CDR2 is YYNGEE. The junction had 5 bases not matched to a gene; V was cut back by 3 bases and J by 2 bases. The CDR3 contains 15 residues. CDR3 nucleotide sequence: TGTGCCAGCAGCGCCACTAGCGTCACCTACAATGAGCAGTTCTTC. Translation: CASSATSVTYNEQFF.

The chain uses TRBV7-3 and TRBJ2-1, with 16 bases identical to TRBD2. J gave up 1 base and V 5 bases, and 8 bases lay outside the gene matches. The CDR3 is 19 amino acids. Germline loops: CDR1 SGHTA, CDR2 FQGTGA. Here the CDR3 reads CASSRPGLAGGPSYNEQFF. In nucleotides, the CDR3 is TGTGCCAGCAGCCGTCCGGGACTAGCGGGGGGGCCGTCCTACAATGAGCAGTTCTTC.

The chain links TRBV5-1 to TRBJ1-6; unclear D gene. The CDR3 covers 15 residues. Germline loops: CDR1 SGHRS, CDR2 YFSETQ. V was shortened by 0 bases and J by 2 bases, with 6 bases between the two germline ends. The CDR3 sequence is CASSLGQTYNSPLHF. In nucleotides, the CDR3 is TGCGCCAGCAGCTTGGGGCAGACCTATAATTCACCCCTCCACTTT.

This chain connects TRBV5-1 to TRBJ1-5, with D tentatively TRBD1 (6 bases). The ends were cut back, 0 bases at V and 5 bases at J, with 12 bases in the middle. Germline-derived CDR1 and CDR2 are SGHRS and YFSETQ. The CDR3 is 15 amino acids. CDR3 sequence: CASSLVGATDQPQHF. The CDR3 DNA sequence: TGCGCCAGCAGCTTGGTGGGGGCTACTGATCAGCCCCAGCATTTT.

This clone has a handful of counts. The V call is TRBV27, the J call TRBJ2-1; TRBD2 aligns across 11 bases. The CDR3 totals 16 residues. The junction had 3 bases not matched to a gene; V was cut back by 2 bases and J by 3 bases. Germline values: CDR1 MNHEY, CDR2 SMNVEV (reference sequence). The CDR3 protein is CASSLIAGGHYNEQFF. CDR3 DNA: TGTGCCAGCAGTTTAATAGCGGGGGGGCACTACAATGAGCAGTTCTTC.

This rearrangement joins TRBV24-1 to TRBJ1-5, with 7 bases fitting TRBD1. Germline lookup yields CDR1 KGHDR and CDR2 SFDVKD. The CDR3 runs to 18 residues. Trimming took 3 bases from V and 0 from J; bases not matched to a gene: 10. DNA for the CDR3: TGTGCCACCAGTGATCCGGCCCCCGGGACAGATAGCAATCAGCCCCAGCATTTT. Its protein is CATSDPAPGTDSNQPQHF.

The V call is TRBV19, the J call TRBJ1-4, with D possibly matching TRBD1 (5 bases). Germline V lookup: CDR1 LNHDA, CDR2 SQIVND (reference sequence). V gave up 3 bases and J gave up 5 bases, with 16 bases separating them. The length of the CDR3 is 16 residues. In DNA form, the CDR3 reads TGTGCCAGTAGTATCCATTCCCCAGACAGCAATGAAAAACTGTTTTTT. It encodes CASSIHSPDSNEKLFF.

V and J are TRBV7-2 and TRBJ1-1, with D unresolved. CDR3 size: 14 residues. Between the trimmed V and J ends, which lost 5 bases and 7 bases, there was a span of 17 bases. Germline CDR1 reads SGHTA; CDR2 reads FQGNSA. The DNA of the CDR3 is TGTGCCAGCAGCCGCCGAATCCGGCGGAGTGAAGCTTTCTTT. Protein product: CASSRRIRRSEAFF.

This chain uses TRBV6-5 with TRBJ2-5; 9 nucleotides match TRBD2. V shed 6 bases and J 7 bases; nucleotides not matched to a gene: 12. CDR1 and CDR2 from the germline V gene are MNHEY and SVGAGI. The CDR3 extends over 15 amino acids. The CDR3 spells CASRGSGGLPVTQYF. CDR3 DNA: TGTGCCAGCAGAGGTAGCGGGGGCCTCCCGGTGACCCAGTACTTC.

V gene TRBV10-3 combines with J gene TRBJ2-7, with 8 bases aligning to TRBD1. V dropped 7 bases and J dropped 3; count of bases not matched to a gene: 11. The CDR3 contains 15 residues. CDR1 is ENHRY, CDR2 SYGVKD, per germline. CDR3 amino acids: CAITPTDRGGYEQYF. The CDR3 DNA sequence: TGTGCCATCACCCCCACCGACAGGGGTGGCTACGAGCAGTACTTC.

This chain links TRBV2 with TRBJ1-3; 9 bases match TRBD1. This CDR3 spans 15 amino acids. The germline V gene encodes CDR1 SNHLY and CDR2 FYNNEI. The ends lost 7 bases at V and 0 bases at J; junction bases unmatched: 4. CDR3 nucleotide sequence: TGTGCCAGCAAACTGGACAGGGGCTCTGGAAACACCATATATTTT. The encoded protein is CASKLDRGSGNTIYF.

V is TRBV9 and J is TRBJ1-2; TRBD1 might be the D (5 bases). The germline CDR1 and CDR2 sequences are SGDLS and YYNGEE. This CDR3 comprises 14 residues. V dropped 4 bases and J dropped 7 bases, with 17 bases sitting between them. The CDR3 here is CASSLSGTEGGYTF. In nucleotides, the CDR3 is TGTGCCAGCAGCCTCTCCGGGACGGAGGGTGGCTACACCTTC.

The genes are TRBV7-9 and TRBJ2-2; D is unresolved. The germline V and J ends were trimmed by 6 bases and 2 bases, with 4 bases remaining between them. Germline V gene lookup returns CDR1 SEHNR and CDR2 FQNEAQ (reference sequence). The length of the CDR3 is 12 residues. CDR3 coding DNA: TGTGCCAGCAGATCTAACACCGGGGAGCTGTTTTTT. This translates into CASRSNTGELFF. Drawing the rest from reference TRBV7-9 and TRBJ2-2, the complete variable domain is DTGVSQNPRHKITKRGQNVTFRCDPISEHNRLYWYRQTLGQGPEFLTYFQNEAQLEKSRLLSDRFSAERPKGSFSTLEIQRTEQGDSAMYLCASRSNTGELFFGEGSRLTVL.

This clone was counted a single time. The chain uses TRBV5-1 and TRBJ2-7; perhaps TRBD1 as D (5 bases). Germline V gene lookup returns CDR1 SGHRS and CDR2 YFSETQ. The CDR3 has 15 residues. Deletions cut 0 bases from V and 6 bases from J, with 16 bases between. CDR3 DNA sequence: TGCGCCAGCAGCTTGGCCGGGCAGGGCCTGGGCGAGCAGTACTTC. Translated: CASSLAGQGLGEQYF. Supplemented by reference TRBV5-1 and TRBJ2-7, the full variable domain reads KAGVTQTPRYLIKTRGQQVTLSCSPISGHRSVSWYQQTPGQGLQFLFEYFSETQRNKGNFPGRFSGRQFSNSRSEMNVSTLELGDSALYLCASSLAGQGLGEQYFGPGTRLTVT.

The CDR3 spells CASSLEGDANTGELFF. The CDR3, as DNA: TGCGCCAGCAGCTTGGAGGGGGACGCCAACACCGGGGAGCTGTTTTTT. The chain employs TRBV5-1 and TRBJ2-2; possibly TRBD1 for D (6 bases). V shed 0 bases and J shed 2 bases, with 11 bases lying between them. CDR1 is SGHRS and CDR2 is YFSETQ in the germline V gene. The CDR3 extends over 16 amino acids.

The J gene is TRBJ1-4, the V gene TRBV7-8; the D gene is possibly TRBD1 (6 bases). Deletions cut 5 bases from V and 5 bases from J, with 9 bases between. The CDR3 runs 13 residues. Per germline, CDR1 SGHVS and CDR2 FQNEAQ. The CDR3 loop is CASSRDRNEKLFF. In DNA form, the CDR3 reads TGTGCCAGCAGCAGAGACAGGAATGAAAAACTGTTTTTT.